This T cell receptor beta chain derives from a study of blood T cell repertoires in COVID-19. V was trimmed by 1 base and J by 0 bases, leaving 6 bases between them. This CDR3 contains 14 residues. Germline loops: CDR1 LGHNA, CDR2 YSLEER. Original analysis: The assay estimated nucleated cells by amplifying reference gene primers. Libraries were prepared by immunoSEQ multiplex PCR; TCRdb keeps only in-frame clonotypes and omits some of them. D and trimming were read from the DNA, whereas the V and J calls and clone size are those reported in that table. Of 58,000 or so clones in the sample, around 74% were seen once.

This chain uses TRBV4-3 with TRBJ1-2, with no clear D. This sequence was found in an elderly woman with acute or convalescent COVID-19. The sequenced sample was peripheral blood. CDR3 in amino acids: CASSQATSNYGYTF. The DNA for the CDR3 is TGCGCCAGCAGCCAAGCGACATCTAACTATGGCTACACCTTC.